This TCR beta chain was recovered during a study of blood T cells in healthy people across ages. The use of a sample-barcoded 5' primer and a J-beta primer mix characterized a second PCR of about 7 to 12 cycles. TCRdb called the 5' RACE reads again in MiXCR, with one record for every CDR3 protein. The top ten hold roughly 10% of the sample, which has 800,000 to 950,000 distinct CDR3 sequences, just under 30% seen once. The V and J ends lost 7 bases and 11 bases respectively, with 20 bases between them. The CDR3 spans 12 residues. Germline V gives CDR1 SQVTM, CDR2 ANQGSEA. Turning to this clonotype: This clone may be a read error of a much larger clone one base away.

The sample was also reused in another study, on T cells of mothers and their children.

The sequencing input was blood. The origin of this receptor is a middle-aged woman in good health. The rearrangement uses TRBV29-1 and TRBJ1-1; D ambiguous. The CDR3 sequence: CSGVINGDSAFF. Here the CDR3 DNA reads TGCAGCGGTGTAATAAATGGGGATTCGGCTTTCTTT.